These T cell receptor beta chains were read from a single sample in a study of T cell repertoires in cytomegalovirus infection. The antigens these receptors bind are not known. TCRdb re-analysed the reads in MiXCR, keeping a single row per CDR3 protein. The profile covers roughly 130,000 distinct CDR3 sequences, with roughly a quarter appearing a single time and 30% to 40% taken by the ten largest. The specimen was PBMCs, sequenced either directly or after in vitro stimulation (not recorded which). These receptors were collected from a human donor in good health (CMV status not recorded). Some clones in this sample may be carry-over from other donors' samples. The CDR3 runs from the conserved cysteine through the conserved F or W. Each record gives: clone size, D gene, J gene, V gene, CDR3 DNA, CDR3 protein. The D gene is left open where the match is weak. Where a row states a size, it is once, few, many or the class of an expanded clone; other rows omit it.

NA	TRBD2	TRBJ2-2	TRBV10-1	TGCGCCAGCAGCAACTATCTAGCGGGAGGTCGGACCGGGGAGCTGTTTTTT	CASSNYLAGGRTGELFF
NA	TRBD2	TRBJ2-7	TRBV27	TGTGCCAGCAGTTTAATGCAAGGCGGGAGGTCCTACGAGCAGTACTTC	CASSLMQGGRSYEQYF
NA	NA	TRBJ2-5	TRBV5-4	TGTGCCAGCAGCTCCCCCGAGCTACAAGAGACCCAGTACTTC	CASSSPELQETQYF
few	NA	TRBJ2-2	TRBV5-4	TGTGCCAGCAGCCCGATCACCTTACCTACCGGGGAGCTGTTTTTT	CASSPITLPTGELFF
many	TRBD1	TRBJ1-6	TRBV4-3	TGCGCCAGCAGCCAAGAGACAGGGGGCGCCCATTCACCCCTCCACTTT	CASSQETGGAHSPLHF
many	TRBD1	TRBJ2-1	TRBV7-8	TGTGCCAGCAGCAGCTTGGACAGGTACAATGAGCAGTTCTTC	CASSSLDRYNEQFF
NA	TRBD2	TRBJ2-5	TRBV7-2	TGTGCCAGCAGCAGAGACAGGCCGGGGGGGGAGACCCAGTACTTC	CASSRDRPGGETQYF
few	NA	TRBJ1-1	TRBV6-2/TRBV6-3	TGTGCCAGCAGTAGCTTGGACAGTTTTTCCATGAACACTGAAGCTTTCTTT	CASSSLDSFSMNTEAFF
few	NA	TRBJ1-3	TRBV12-3/TRBV12-4	TGTGCCAGCAGTTTAGCGCTAATCGGGCTTTCTGGAAACACCATATATTTT	CASSLALIGLSGNTIYF
NA	TRBD2	TRBJ2-7	TRBV28	TGTGCCAGCAGGCGAGGACTAGCTTACGAGCAGTACTTC	CASRRGLAYEQYF
NA	NA	TRBJ1-4	TRBV18	TGTGCCAGCTCGAACGGGGGAAATAATGAAAAACTGTTTTTT	CASSNGGNNEKLFF
NA	NA	TRBJ2-5	TRBV19	TGTGCCAGTAGTATAGGAATGTACCAAGAGACCCAGTACTTC	CASSIGMYQETQYF
NA	NA	TRBJ2-3	TRBV20-1	TGCAGTGCTAGATCCGGGGTTTGGGAGTCCACAGATACGCAGTATTTT	CSARSGVWESTDTQYF
NA	TRBD2	TRBJ2-1	TRBV7-9	TGTGCCAGCAGTCCCAGCGGGAGCAATGAGCAGTTCTTC	CASSPSGSNEQFF
NA	NA	TRBJ2-1	TRBV7-6	TGTGCCAGCAGCTTAGAAAGATCTCAGTTCTTC	CASSLERSQFF
NA	TRBD1	TRBJ2-2	TRBV12-5	TGTGCTAGTGTCCATAGTCGGACAGGGGGCTCGACCGGGGAGCTGTTTTTT	CASVHSRTGGSTGELFF
few	TRBD1	TRBJ1-1	TRBV28	TGTGCCAGCAGTTTACCTATGACAGGGGAGAACACTGAAGCTTTCTTT	CASSLPMTGENTEAFF
NA	NA	TRBJ1-1	TRBV7-8	TGTGCCAGCAGCTTAGTCCTACAGATTGAAGCTTTCTTT	CASSLVLQIEAFF
few	NA	TRBJ1-1	TRBV4-2	TGTGCCAGCAGCCAAGTTGACACTGAAGCTTTCTTT	CASSQVDTEAFF
NA	TRBD1	TRBJ1-5	TRBV6-1	TGTGCCAGCAGCCGGACAGGGGGTCGGCAGCCCCAGCATTTT	CASSRTGGRQPQHF
few	NA	TRBJ2-2	TRBV4-2	TGTGCCAGCAGCCGGAGCACATTCACCGGGGAGCTGTTTTTT	CASSRSTFTGELFF
NA	NA	TRBJ2-3	TRBV12-3/TRBV12-4	TGTGCCAGCAGTTTAGGGGGAGTGGGTGATACGCAGTATTTT	CASSLGGVGDTQYF
NA	NA	TRBJ1-1	TRBV3-1	TGTGCCAGCAGCCAAGATCTTACATTCACGGGCCCTGAAGCTTTCTTT	CASSQDLTFTGPEAFF
few	NA	TRBJ2-1	TRBV7-6	TGTGCCAGCAGCTCAAATGACAATAGGGGTGGTGAGCAGTTCTTC	CASSSNDNRGGEQFF
NA	NA	TRBJ2-5	TRBV7-9	TGTGCCAGCAGCTTAGGAATCGGTCTGCGGCAGAGAGAGACCCAGTACTTC	CASSLGIGLRQRETQYF
NA	NA	TRBJ2-1	TRBV19	TGTGCCAGTAGTATAGGAGGGGCGAAGCAGTTCTTC	CASSIGGAKQFF
NA	TRBD2	TRBJ2-7	TRBV6-5	TGTGCCAGCAGTTACTTCCTCGGGACTAGCGGGAGCGGCTACGAGCAGTACTTC	CASSYFLGTSGSGYEQYF
NA	TRBD1	TRBJ1-5	TRBV28	TGTGCCAGCCGCCAAGGGACAGTTGATCAGCCCCAGCATTTT	CASRQGTVDQPQHF
few	TRBD2	TRBJ2-1	TRBV27	TGTGCCAGCAGTTTATTGAATAGCGGGGAACGTTTCAATGAGCAGTTCTTC	CASSLLNSGERFNEQFF